This T cell receptor (beta chain) originates from a study of spatial heterogeneity in lung cancer. Across the whole study: Sequencing consistently turned up more beta-chain sequences than alpha-chain sequences.

This clonotype turned up a few times. Individual TCR cDNA molecules each bore their own unique molecular identifier. TCRdb itself ran the 5' RACE reads through MiXCR, one entry per CDR3 protein. The profile shows roughly 3,000 distinct CDR3 sequences, around 9.8% of them singletons. Time point specified: sample taken at primary tumor resection. Whole RNA was taken from tumor, nontumor lung or frozen PBMC; it was then sequenced unsorted. Germline V gives CDR1 LGHNA, CDR2 YSLEER. The CDR3 has 15 amino acids. Deletions cut 3 bases from V and 2 bases from J, with 14 bases between. The sample here was normal lung tissue next to the tumor, taken at surgery. The chain uses TRBV4-3 and TRBJ2-7; D is perhaps TRBD2 (5 bases). The TCR originated in a male donor with early-stage non-small cell lung cancer. Here the CDR3 DNA reads TGCGCCAGCAGCCAGTCCCCGGAGGCGCCCTACGAGCAGTACTTC. The encoded protein is CASSQSPEAPYEQYF.